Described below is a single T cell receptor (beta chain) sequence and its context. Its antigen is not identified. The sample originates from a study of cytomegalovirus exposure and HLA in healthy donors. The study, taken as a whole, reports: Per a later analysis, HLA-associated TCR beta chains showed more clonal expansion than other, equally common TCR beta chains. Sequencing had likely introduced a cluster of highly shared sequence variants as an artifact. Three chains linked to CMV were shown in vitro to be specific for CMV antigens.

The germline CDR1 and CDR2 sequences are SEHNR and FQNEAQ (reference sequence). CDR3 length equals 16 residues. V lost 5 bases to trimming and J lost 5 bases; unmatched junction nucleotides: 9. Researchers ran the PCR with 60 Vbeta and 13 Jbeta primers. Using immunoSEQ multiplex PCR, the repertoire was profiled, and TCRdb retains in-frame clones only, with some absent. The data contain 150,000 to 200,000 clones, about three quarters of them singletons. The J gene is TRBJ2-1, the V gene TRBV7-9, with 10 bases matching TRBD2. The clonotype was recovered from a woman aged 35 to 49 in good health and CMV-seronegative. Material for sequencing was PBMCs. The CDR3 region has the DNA TGTGCCAGCAGCCCCGCAGGACTAGCGGTAAACAATGAGCAGTTCTTC. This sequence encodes CASSPAGLAVNNEQFF. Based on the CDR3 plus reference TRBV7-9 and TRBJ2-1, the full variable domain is DTGVSQNPRHKITKRGQNVTFRCDPISEHNRLYWYRQTLGQGPEFLTYFQNEAQLEKSRLLSDRFSAERPKGSFSTLEIQRTEQGDSAMYLCASSPAGLAVNNEQFFGPGTRLTVL.